One and the same sample provided the 26 T cell receptor beta chains below, sequenced in a study of PD-L1 blockade in urothelial cancer. Measured with immunoSEQ multiplex PCR; TCRdb has only the in-frame clones, and not every one. The sample holds about 95,000 clones, around 87% seen once. Stated time point: pretreatment peripheral blood. Sequencing used PBMCs, obtained around atezolizumab (anti-PD-L1) treatment. Receptors originate from a man aged 55 to 70 with urothelial cancer.

DNA of the CDR3: TGTGCCAGCAGCCTCGACTACCAAGAGACCCAGTACTTC. Translation gives CASSLDYQETQYF. The V call is TRBV13, the J call TRBJ2-5; unclear D gene. The germline V gene has CDR1 PRHDT and CDR2 FYEKMQ (reference sequence). The CDR3 covers 13 residues. Trimming took off 5 bases at V and 0 bases at J, with 7 bases between the two ends. Filled out from reference TRBV13 and TRBJ2-5, the complete variable domain reads AAGVIQSPRHLIKEKRETATLKCYPIPRHDTVYWYQQGPGQDPQFLISFYEKMQSDKGSIPDRFSAQQFSDYHSELNMSSLELGDSALYFCASSLDYQETQYFGPGTRLLVL.

This chain uses TRBV30 with TRBJ2-2; TRBD2 agrees at 9 bases. The CDR3 is 22 residues long. CDR1 and CDR2 (germline): GTSNPN, SVGIG (reference sequence). J was trimmed by 0 bases and V by 0 bases; bases with no gene match: 20. The CDR3 nucleotides are TGTGCCTGGAGTGTGTCCCGCGGGAGGGCCTTCTCCCCAGTTCCGAACACCGGGGAGCTGTTTTTT. Protein product: CAWSVSRGRAFSPVPNTGELFF.

The chain joins TRBV4-1 to TRBJ2-7, with no clear D. Germline V lookup: CDR1 MGHRA, CDR2 YSYEKL. The CDR3 is 12 amino acids. V was pared by 1 base and J by 7 bases, with 8 bases between. The CDR3 protein is CASSQGAWEQYF. The CDR3 DNA is TGCGCCAGCAGCCAAGGGGCTTGGGAGCAGTACTTC.

The genes are TRBV6-4 and TRBJ1-2; 7 nucleotides match TRBD1. Trimming cost V 4 bases and J 1 base; bases outside gene matches: 6. Germline lookup yields CDR1 MRHNA and CDR2 SNTAGT. The CDR3 sequence is 15 residues long. This CDR3 reads CASSASGQINYGYTF. As DNA, the CDR3 is TGTGCCAGCAGTGCTTCGGGACAGATTAACTATGGCTACACCTTC.

The V call is TRBV7-9, the J call TRBJ2-5, with D possibly being TRBD2 (6 bases). Germline CDR1 SEHNR, CDR2 FQNEAQ (reference sequence). V was cut by 3 bases and J by 7 bases, with 9 bases left in between. The CDR3 has 12 residues. The CDR3 sequence: CASSFEEGTQYF. The DNA for the CDR3 is TGTGCCAGCAGCTTCGAGGAGGGGACCCAGTACTTC.

The rearrangement links TRBV6-6 to TRBJ1-5; no reliable D call. The CDR3 is 14 amino acids. Trimming removed 9 bases from V and 2 bases from J, with 14 bases in between. Germline-derived CDR1 and CDR2 are MNHNY and SVGAGI (reference sequence). DNA of the CDR3: TGTGCCAGTTCTGGCGGGTTGGGCAATCAGCCCCAGCATTTT. Protein: CASSGGLGNQPQHF.

This clone occurred a few times. V is TRBV20-1 and J is TRBJ1-1; D is undetermined. Germline lookup yields CDR1 DFQATT and CDR2 SNEGSKA (reference sequence). Trimming shortened V by 4 bases and J by 11 bases, and 14 bases separated the two germline ends. This CDR3 has 11 residues. CDR3 coding DNA: TGCAGTGCTACCATCGGTCTCGAGGCTTTCTTT. Amino acid sequence: CSATIGLEAFF.

The chain carries TRBV5-5 and TRBJ2-1, with TRBD2 as a possible D gene (6 bases). CDR3 size: 16 residues. The V and J ends lost 3 bases and 3 bases respectively, with 16 bases between them. CDR1 and CDR2 (germline): SGHKS, YYEKEE (reference sequence). CDR3 DNA sequence: TGTGCCAGCAGCTCTGGTTGGGACTGGGGCTACAATGAGCAGTTCTTC. Its translation: CASSSGWDWGYNEQFF. The full variable domain, in which reference TRBV5-5 and TRBJ2-1 provide the parts outside the CDR3, is DAGVTQSPTHLIKTRGQQVTLRCSPISGHKSVSWYQQVLGQGPQFIFQYYEKEERGRGNFPDRFSARQFPNYSSELNVNALLLGDSALYLCASSSGWDWGYNEQFFGPGTRLTVL.

The rearrangement uses TRBV6-1 and TRBJ2-3; 8 positions match TRBD2. This CDR3 spans 18 amino acids. With 4 bases clipped from V and 4 bases from J, the junction kept 16 bases outside the gene matches. Germline V gene lookup returns CDR1 MNHNS and CDR2 SASEGT. The CDR3 DNA sequence: TGTGCCAGCAGTGCCACACCACCTAACGGGAGGGGGGCAGATACGCAGTATTTT. Translating gives CASSATPPNGRGADTQYF.

The genes are TRBV10-3 and TRBJ2-7, with D unresolved. Looked up from germline, CDR1 is ENHRY and CDR2 is SYGVKD. The CDR3 loop spans 14 amino acids. V was pared by 3 bases and J by 0 bases, with 9 bases between. CDR3 loop: CAISDTLISYEQYF. CDR3 nucleotides: TGTGCCATCAGTGACACTCTGATCTCCTACGAGCAGTACTTC.

The chain uses TRBV6-5 and TRBJ2-4; D is unclear. Germline values: CDR1 MNHEY, CDR2 SVGAGI. V dropped 6 bases and J dropped 0 bases, with 9 bases sitting between them. This CDR3 comprises 14 residues. This chain's CDR3 is CASSQQLAKNIQYF. For the CDR3, the DNA is TGTGCCAGCAGCCAACAGTTAGCCAAAAACATTCAGTACTTC.

The chain combines TRBV12-5 with TRBJ1-1; D unresolved. The V gene's germline CDR1 is LGHNT and CDR2 FRNRAP. CDR3 size: 14 residues. V lost 3 bases and J lost 10, with 18 bases in between. Here the CDR3 DNA reads TGTGCTAGTGGTTTCCCTGGAGACGGCGTAGTAGCTTTCTTT. It yields the protein CASGFPGDGVVAFF.

V and J are TRBV7-9 and TRBJ1-2; D call uncertain. Trimming cost V 1 base and J 4 bases, with 7 bases left between them. The CDR3 has 13 amino acids. Germline V lookup: CDR1 SEHNR, CDR2 FQNEAQ (reference sequence). CDR3 bases: TGTGCCAGCAGCTTAGAACACATCTATGGCTACACCTTC. It yields the protein CASSLEHIYGYTF.

The chain carries TRBV7-9 and TRBJ2-6; D perhaps matches TRBD2 (5 bases). CDR3 length: 17 residues. Germline-derived CDR1 and CDR2 are SEHNR and FQNEAQ (reference sequence). V was cut by 5 bases and J by 4 bases, with 18 bases left in between. The CDR3 loop is CASSQPPGLGGANVLTF. In DNA form, the CDR3 reads TGTGCCAGCAGCCAACCGCCGGGGTTAGGAGGGGCCAACGTCCTGACTTTC.

The chain combines TRBV18 with TRBJ1-4, with D uncertain. CDR3 length: 15 amino acids. Trimming took 3 bases from V and 5 from J, leaving 13 bases between them. From germline, CDR1 is KGHSH and CDR2 LQKENI. This CDR3 reads CASSPSRQPNEKLFF. CDR3 in DNA: TGTGCCAGCTCACCTTCGCGACAACCGAATGAAAAACTGTTTTTT.

The rearrangement links TRBV4-2 to TRBJ2-1; TRBD2 might be the D (5 bases). Per germline, CDR1 LGHNA and CDR2 YNFKEQ. The CDR3 is 18 amino acids. V was cut by 0 bases and J by 0 bases, with 15 bases left in between. The CDR3 DNA reads TGTGCCAGCAGCCAAGATAATAGCGTGAGGAGCTCCTACAATGAGCAGTTCTTC. This sequence encodes CASSQDNSVRSSYNEQFF.

The rearrangement joins TRBV7-6 to TRBJ2-7, with D tentatively TRBD2 (5 bases). Germline V gene data show CDR1 as SGHVS and CDR2 as FNYEAQ. This CDR3 is 15 amino acids long. V gave up 2 bases and J gave up 6 bases, with 17 bases separating them. The CDR3 DNA sequence: TGTGCCAGCAGCTTATCCGGGGAGCAGTCACGCGAGCAGTACTTC. This gives the protein CASSLSGEQSREQYF.

The table lists this clone with a count of one. The chain employs TRBV5-1 and TRBJ2-6, with D tentatively TRBD1 (5 bases). The CDR3 has 18 residues. Germline loops: CDR1 SGHRS, CDR2 YFSETQ. V was clipped by 5 bases and J by 1 base, with 19 bases between them. Here the CDR3 DNA reads TGCGCCAGCAGTACCAGGGTGGAGACTCTGTCTGGGGCCAACGTCCTGACTTTC. It yields the protein CASSTRVETLSGANVLTF.

The genes are TRBV30 and TRBJ1-4; TRBD1 aligns across 8 bases. V lost 2 bases to trimming and J lost 5 bases; unmatched junction nucleotides: 4. Looked up from germline, CDR1 is GTSNPN and CDR2 is SVGIG (reference sequence). The CDR3 extends over 14 amino acids. The CDR3 is CAWSKTGGNEKLFF. As DNA, the CDR3 is TGTGCCTGGAGTAAAACAGGGGGAAATGAAAAACTGTTTTTT.

This clone appeared once. The chain combines TRBV5-8 with TRBJ2-3; maybe TRBD2 (6 bases). There are 15 residues in the CDR3. Germline CDR1 and CDR2: SGHTS and YDEGEE. V shed 3 bases and J shed 4 bases, with 15 bases lying between them. In nucleotides, the CDR3 is TGTGCCAGCAGCTATGGGGGGACCGCGGCAGATACGCAGTATTTT. Amino acid sequence: CASSYGGTAADTQYF.

About this clone itself: Other DNA sequences in the same sample also yield this CDR3. The V call is TRBV7-9, the J call TRBJ2-7; 7 positions match TRBD1. In germline, CDR1 is SEHNR, CDR2 FQNEAQ (reference sequence). V shed 4 bases, J shed 1 base, and the junction held 4 bases outside the gene matches. The CDR3 loop spans 14 amino acids. The CDR3 is CASSSGTDSYEQYF. For the CDR3, the DNA is TGTGCCAGCAGCTCCGGGACAGATTCCTACGAGCAGTACTTC. Drawing the rest from reference TRBV7-9 and TRBJ2-7, the complete variable domain is DTGVSQNPRHKITKRGQNVTFRCDPISEHNRLYWYRQTLGQGPEFLTYFQNEAQLEKSRLLSDRFSAERPKGSFSTLEIQRTEQGDSAMYLCASSSGTDSYEQYFGPGTRLTVT.

The chain has TRBV30 and TRBJ1-5, with TRBD1 matching over 9 bases. The CDR3 consists of 15 residues. The trim removed 4 bases at V and 6 bases at J, leaving 10 bases unmatched. Per germline, CDR1 GTSNPN and CDR2 SVGIG (reference sequence). CDR3 loop: CAWNPGQGLFQPQHF. The CDR3 DNA is TGTGCCTGGAATCCGGGACAGGGTCTGTTTCAGCCCCAGCATTTT.

V and J are TRBV7-9 and TRBJ2-5, with 8 bases identical to TRBD2. This CDR3 is built from 13 residues. With V trimmed by 11 bases and J by 2 bases, 7 bases remained unmatched. Looked up from germline, CDR1 is SEHNR and CDR2 is FQNEAQ (reference sequence). The DNA for the CDR3 is TGTGCCTGGGGCGGGGGGCCTCAAGAGACCCAGTACTTC. This gives the protein CAWGGGPQETQYF.

The rearrangement uses TRBV28 and TRBJ1-5, with D maybe TRBD1 (5 bases). V was clipped by 3 bases and J by 2 bases, with 14 bases between them. The CDR3 covers 16 residues. CDR1 and CDR2 (germline): MDHEN, SYDVKM. This CDR3 reads CASSLMTSGGNQPQHF. The DNA of the CDR3 is TGTGCCAGCAGTTTGATGACCTCGGGGGGCAATCAGCCCCAGCATTTT.

The chain uses TRBV9 and TRBJ1-1; TRBD1 matches at 9 bases. The junction had 11 bases not matched to a gene; V was cut back by 4 bases and J by 4 bases. The CDR3 has 16 residues. CDR1 SGDLS and CDR2 YYNGEE come from the germline V gene. The DNA of the CDR3 is TGTGCCAGCAGCCCACCCGGGACAGGGAGGACCACTGAAGCTTTCTTT. Translating it yields CASSPPGTGRTTEAFF. Variable domain in full (rest from reference TRBV9 and TRBJ1-1): DSGVTQTPKHLITATGQRVTLRCSPRSGDLSVYWYQQSLDQGLQFLIQYYNGEERAKGNILERFSAQQFPDLHSELNLSSLELGDSALYFCASSPPGTGRTTEAFFGQGTRLTVV.

CDR3 in DNA: TGTGCCAGCAGTCCAGAGGTTTGGGACAATGAGCAGTTCTTC. Amino acid sequence: CASSPEVWDNEQFF. This chain connects TRBV2 to TRBJ2-1; D remains ambiguous. Germline V CDR1 and CDR2: SNHLY, FYNNEI. The CDR3 runs 14 residues. Trimming cost V 5 bases and J 5 bases, with 13 bases left between them.